This T cell receptor (beta chain) was sequenced for a study of OX40 agonist ivuxolimab in advanced cancers. Method: immunoSEQ multiplex PCR; TCRdb's copy keeps in-frame clones and lacks some. The data show tens of thousands of clones, with about 85% seen just once and about 1% held by the top ten. The CDR3 loop spans 15 amino acids. V dropped 0 bases and J dropped 4; count of bases not matched to a gene: 3. In germline, CDR1 is SGHAT, CDR2 FQNNGV. The sequence derives from an adult with an advanced solid tumor such as melanoma, head and neck, liver or kidney cancer. Material: CD4+ or CD8+ T cells sorted from blood, obtained in a trial of the OX40 agonist ivuxolimab. The chain employs TRBV11-2 and TRBJ2-5, with 9 bases matching TRBD1. The CDR3 sequence: CASSLESQGAETQYF. CDR3 DNA sequence: TGTGCCAGCAGCTTAGAATCACAGGGGGCAGAGACCCAGTACTTC.